This note documents a single T cell receptor (beta chain) sequence. Its cognate antigen is unknown. The record originates from a study of cytomegalovirus exposure and HLA in healthy donors. Germline V gene data show CDR1 as SQVTM and CDR2 as ANQGSEA. J gave up 5 bases and V 4 bases, and 16 bases lay outside the gene matches. This CDR3 is 18 amino acids long. Study-wide points: Available immune exposure information was restricted to CMV serostatus only.

In nominal health when sampled, donors likely had unrecorded immune exposures nonetheless. PCR used 60 Vbeta primers and 13 Jbeta primers. TCRdb's copy holds only in-frame clones and misses some; the assay was immunoSEQ multiplex PCR. This table lists 60,000 to 65,000 clones. This sequence originates from a man aged 25 to 45 in good health and CMV-seropositive. Sequencing used PBMCs. The rearrangement joins TRBV29-1 to TRBJ1-6; 8 bases agree with TRBD1. Here the CDR3 reads CSVACLGDRPVDNSPLHF. For the CDR3, the DNA is TGCAGCGTTGCTTGTCTAGGGGACAGGCCGGTGGATAATTCACCCCTCCACTTT.